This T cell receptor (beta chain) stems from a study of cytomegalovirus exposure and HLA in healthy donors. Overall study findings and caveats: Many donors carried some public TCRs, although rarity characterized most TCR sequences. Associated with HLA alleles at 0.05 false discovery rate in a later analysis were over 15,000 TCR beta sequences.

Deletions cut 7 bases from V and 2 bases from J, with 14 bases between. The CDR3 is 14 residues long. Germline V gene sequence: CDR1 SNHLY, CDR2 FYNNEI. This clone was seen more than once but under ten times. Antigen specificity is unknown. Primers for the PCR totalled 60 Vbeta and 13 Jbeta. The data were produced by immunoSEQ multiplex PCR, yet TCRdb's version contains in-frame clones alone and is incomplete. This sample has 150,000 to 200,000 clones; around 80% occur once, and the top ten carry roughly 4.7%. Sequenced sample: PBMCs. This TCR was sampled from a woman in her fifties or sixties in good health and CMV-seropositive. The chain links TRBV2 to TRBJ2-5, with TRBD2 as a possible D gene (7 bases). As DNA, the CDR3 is TGTGCCAGCACGGCGGGGGCCCTTCAAGAGACCCAGTACTTC. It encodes CASTAGALQETQYF.